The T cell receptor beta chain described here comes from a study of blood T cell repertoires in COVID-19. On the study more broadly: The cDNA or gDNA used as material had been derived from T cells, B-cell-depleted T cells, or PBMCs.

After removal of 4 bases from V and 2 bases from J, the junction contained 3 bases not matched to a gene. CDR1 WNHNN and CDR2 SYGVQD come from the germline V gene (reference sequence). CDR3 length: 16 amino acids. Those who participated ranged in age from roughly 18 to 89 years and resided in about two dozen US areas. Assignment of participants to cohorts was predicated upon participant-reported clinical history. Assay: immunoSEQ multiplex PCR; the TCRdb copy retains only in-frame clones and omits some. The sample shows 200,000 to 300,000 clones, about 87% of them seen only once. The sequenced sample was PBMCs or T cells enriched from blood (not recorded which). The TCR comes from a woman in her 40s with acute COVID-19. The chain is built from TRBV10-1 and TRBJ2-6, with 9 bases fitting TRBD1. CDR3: CASSGGQGPGANVLTF. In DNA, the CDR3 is TGCGCCAGCAGTGGGGGACAGGGCCCTGGGGCCAACGTCCTGACTTTC.